Below are 7 T cell receptor beta chains sequenced from a single sample in a study of radiation and T cells in renal cell carcinoma (dated by TCRdb to about 2020). This sample's time point label indicates: baseline pretreatment blood. The sample's treatment or condition label is to be understood as: 15 Gy SBRT to primary tumor, nephrectomy 4 weeks later. Receptor libraries were prepared by the immunoSEQ multiplex PCR assay. TCRdb's version of the immuneACCESS table is confined to in-frame rearrangements and falls short of the full clone set. An unresolved V gene accounts for under half of the shortfall where checked; the remainder is of unknown origin. Present in this sample are some 140,000 clones, about 88% of which were seen just once. 12% of the sample is in the top ten clones. The specimen comprised blood, sampled from a patient whose treatment included radiotherapy and nephrectomy. Source of these receptors: a woman aged 50 to 65 with renal cell carcinoma.

The chain combines TRBV5-6 with TRBJ2-7, with D tentatively TRBD2 (6 bases). CDR1 and CDR2 from the germline V gene are SGHDT and YYEEEE. This CDR3 region has 12 residues. Trimming cost V 1 base and J 6 bases, with 8 bases left between them. CDR3 sequence: CASSLQGLEQYF. Written as DNA, the CDR3 is TGTGCCAGCAGCTTGCAGGGACTCGAGCAGTACTTC.

This rearrangement joins TRBV6-4 to TRBJ2-1, with 7 bases aligning to TRBD2. The germline V gene encodes CDR1 MRHNA and CDR2 SNTAGT. This CDR3 spans 15 amino acids. The V and J ends lost 2 bases and 4 bases, in that order; junction bases with no gene match: 5. Here the CDR3 DNA reads TGTGCCAGCAGTGACGGGTTAGCGGGTTACAATGAGCAGTTCTTC. Protein: CASSDGLAGYNEQFF.

With regard to this clone: The sample holds other DNA sequences that translate to the same CDR3. The rearrangement uses TRBV18 and TRBJ1-1; D gene ambiguous. The germline gives CDR1 KGHSH, CDR2 LQKENI. Trimming removed 3 bases at V and 0 bases at J, with 5 bases between. This CDR3 spans 13 amino acids. The CDR3 DNA reads as TGTGCCAGCTCACCTACTTTGAACACTGAAGCTTTCTTT. Translated, it gives CASSPTLNTEAFF.

The rearrangement joins TRBV5-1 to TRBJ2-7; 7 bases agree with TRBD2. The germline V gene encodes CDR1 SGHRS and CDR2 YFSETQ. J gave up 2 bases and V 2 bases, and 7 bases lay outside the gene matches. This CDR3 has 15 residues. In DNA form, the CDR3 reads TGCGCCAGCAGCTTAACGGGGGGTAGCGCCTACGAGCAGTACTTC. This translates into CASSLTGGSAYEQYF.

The CDR3 protein is CASSQVMSNNQPQHF. The CDR3 region has the DNA TGCGCCAGCAGCCAAGTTATGAGCAACAATCAGCCCCAGCATTTT. The rearrangement joins TRBV4-1 to TRBJ1-5; no definite D call. The germline CDR1 and CDR2 sequences are MGHRA and YSYEKL. This CDR3 contains 15 residues. Deletions cut 1 base from V and 3 bases from J, with 10 bases between.

About this clone: This CDR3 is also generated by other DNA sequences in the sample. The rearrangement links TRBV11-2 to TRBJ1-2; tentative D call: TRBD1 (5 bases). Germline CDR1 is SGHAT and CDR2 is FQNNGV. This CDR3 spans 12 amino acids. The V end lost 3 bases, the J end lost 7 bases, and 9 bases lay between the germline ends. The CDR3 nucleotides are TGTGCCAGCAGCTTGGCCGGGGGTGGCTACACCTTC. Residues: CASSLAGGGYTF.

J is TRBJ1-1 and V is TRBV19, with D perhaps matching TRBD1 (5 bases). Germline V CDR1 and CDR2: LNHDA, SQIVND (reference sequence). CDR3 length equals 12 residues. The V end was cut by 1 base, the J end by 5 bases, with 5 bases between. The CDR3 coding sequence is TGTGCCAGTAGTATAGGACAGACTGAAGCTTTCTTT. As protein: CASSIGQTEAFF.